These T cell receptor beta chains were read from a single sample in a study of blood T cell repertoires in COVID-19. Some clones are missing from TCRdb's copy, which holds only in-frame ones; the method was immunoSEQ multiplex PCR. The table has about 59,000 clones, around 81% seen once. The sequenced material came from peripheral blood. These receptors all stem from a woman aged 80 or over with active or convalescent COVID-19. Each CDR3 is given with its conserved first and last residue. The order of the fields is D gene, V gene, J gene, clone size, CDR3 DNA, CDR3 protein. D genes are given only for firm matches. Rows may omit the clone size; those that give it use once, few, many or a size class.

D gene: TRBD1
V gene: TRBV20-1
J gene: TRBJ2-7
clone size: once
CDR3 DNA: TGCAGTGCTAGTTTTGACAGGGGAGTACACGAGCAGTACTTC
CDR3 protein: CSASFDRGVHEQYF

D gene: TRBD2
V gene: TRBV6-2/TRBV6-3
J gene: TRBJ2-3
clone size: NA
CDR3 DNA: TGTGCCAGCAGCCCGGGCCTAGCGGGGGGAGATACGCAGTATTTT
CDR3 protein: CASSPGLAGGDTQYF

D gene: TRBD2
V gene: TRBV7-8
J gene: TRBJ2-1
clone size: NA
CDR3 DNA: TGTGCCAGCAGCTTAGGAGGGAGGGGCGGGGTCTCCTACAATGAGCAGTTCTTC
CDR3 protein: CASSLGGRGGVSYNEQFF

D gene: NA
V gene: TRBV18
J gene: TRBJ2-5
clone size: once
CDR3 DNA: TGTGCCAGCTCACCTAGCCTAAGAGGCCAAGAGACCCAGTACTTC
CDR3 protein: CASSPSLRGQETQYF

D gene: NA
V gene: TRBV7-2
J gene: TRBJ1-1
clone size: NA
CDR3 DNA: TGTGCCAGCAGCCGAGGTATGAACACTGAAGCTTTCTTT
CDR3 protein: CASSRGMNTEAFF

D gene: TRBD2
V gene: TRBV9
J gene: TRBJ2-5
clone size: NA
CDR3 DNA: TGTGCCAGCAGCGTAGGCGGGGGGGAGTTCGGGGAGACCCAGTACTTC
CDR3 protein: CASSVGGGEFGETQYF

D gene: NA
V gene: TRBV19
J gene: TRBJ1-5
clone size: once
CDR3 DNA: TGTGCCAGTAGTATGGGGGGGGCTTTCAATCAGCCCCAGCATTTT
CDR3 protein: CASSMGGAFNQPQHF

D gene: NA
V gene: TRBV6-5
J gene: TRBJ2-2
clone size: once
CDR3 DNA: TGTGCCAGCAGTTACCGCTGGGCGGGCACCGGGGAGCTGTTTTTT
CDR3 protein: CASSYRWAGTGELFF

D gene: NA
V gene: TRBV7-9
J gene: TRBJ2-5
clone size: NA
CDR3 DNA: TGTGCCAGCAGCTTAGGGGCAGCGGCGTCCCAGTACTTC
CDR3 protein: CASSLGAAASQYF

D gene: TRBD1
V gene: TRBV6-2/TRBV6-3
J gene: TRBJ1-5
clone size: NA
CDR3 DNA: TGTGCCAGCAGTTCCACAGGGGGCGAAAATCAGCCCCAGCATTTT
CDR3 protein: CASSSTGGENQPQHF

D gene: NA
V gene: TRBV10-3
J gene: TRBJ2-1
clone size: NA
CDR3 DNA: TGTGCCATCATCTGGGGGGGGCTTTCCTACAATGAGCAGTTCTTC
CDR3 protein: CAIIWGGLSYNEQFF

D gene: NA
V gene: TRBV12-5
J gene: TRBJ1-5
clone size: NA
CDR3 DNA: TGTGCTAGTGGTTCTCTTATCAATCAGCCCCAGCATTTT
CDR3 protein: CASGSLINQPQHF

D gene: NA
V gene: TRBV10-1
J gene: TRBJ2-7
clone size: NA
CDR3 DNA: TGCGCCAGCAGTGCCTCCCAGGGTTTTGGCGAGCAGTACTTC
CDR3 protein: CASSASQGFGEQYF

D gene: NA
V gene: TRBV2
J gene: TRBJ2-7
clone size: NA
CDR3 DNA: TGTGCCAGCACCGCGGGGACGTTAGGGCTCGAGCAGTACTTC
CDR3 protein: CASTAGTLGLEQYF

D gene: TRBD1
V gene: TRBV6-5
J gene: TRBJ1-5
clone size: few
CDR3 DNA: TGTGCCAGCCGCCGCCGGGACAGAATTGATCAGCCCCAGCATTTT
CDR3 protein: CASRRRDRIDQPQHF

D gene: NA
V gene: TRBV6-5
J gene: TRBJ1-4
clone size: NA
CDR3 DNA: TGTGCCAGCAGCCCCAGGGGTGAAAAACTGTTTTTT
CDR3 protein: CASSPRGEKLFF

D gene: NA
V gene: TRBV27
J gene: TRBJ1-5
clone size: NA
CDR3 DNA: TGTGCCAGCAGTTCCGTCGGGGGGACGAGCAATCAGCCCCAGCATTTT
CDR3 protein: CASSSVGGTSNQPQHF

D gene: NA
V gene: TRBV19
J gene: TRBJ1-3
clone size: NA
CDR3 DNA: TGTGCCAGTAGTCGGGCAGGACATCCTGGAAACACCATATATTTT
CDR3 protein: CASSRAGHPGNTIYF

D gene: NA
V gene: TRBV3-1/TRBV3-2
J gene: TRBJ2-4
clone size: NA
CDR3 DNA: TGTGCCAGCAGCCAAGAAAGCAGGGGGACTTTTAAAAACATTCAGTACTTC
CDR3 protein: CASSQESRGTFKNIQYF

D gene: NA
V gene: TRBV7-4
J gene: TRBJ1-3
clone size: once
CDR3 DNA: TGTGCCAGCAGCTCCGGCTCTGGAAACACCATATATTTT
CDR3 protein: CASSSGSGNTIYF

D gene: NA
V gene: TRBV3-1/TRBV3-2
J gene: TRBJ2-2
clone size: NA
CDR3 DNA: TGTGCCAGCAGCCAAGGAAGCCAAAACACCGGGGAGCTGTTTTTT
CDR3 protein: CASSQGSQNTGELFF

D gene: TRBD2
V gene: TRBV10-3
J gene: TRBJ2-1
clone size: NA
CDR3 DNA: TGTGCCGCAAGAGCGGGACTAGCGGAAACCAATGAGCAGTTCTTC
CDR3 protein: CAARAGLAETNEQFF

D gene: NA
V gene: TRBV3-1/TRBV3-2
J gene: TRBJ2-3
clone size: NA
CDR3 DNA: TGTGCCAGCAGTCCAGACATAATCACAGATACGCAGTATTTT
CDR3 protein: CASSPDIITDTQYF

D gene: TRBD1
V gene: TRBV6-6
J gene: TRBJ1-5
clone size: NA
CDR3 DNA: TGTGCCAGCAGTCAAAACCGGGACAGGGTTGGAAGTAGCAATCAGCCCCAGCATTTT
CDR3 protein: CASSQNRDRVGSSNQPQHF

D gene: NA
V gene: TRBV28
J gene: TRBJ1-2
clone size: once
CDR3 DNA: TGTGCCAGCAGTTTCCCCCTGGCGGGGGGTGACTATGGCTACACCTTC
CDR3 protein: CASSFPLAGGDYGYTF

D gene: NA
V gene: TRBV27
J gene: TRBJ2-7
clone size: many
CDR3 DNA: TGTGCCAGCAGTTTGGCCAGCTCCTACGAGCAGTACTTC
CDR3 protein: CASSLASSYEQYF

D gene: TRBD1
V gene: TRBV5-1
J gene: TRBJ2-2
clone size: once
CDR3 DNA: TGCGCCAGCGCCAGGGGGAGCGGGGAGCTGTTTTTT
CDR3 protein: CASARGSGELFF

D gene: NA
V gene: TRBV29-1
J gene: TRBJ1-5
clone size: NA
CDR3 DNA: TGCAGCGTTGGACAGGGCAATCAGCCCCAGCATTTT
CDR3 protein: CSVGQGNQPQHF

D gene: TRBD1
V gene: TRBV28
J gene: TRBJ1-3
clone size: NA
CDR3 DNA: TGTGCCAGCAGTTTACTACAGGGGAGCTCTGGAAACACCATATATTTT
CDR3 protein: CASSLLQGSSGNTIYF